The 18 T cell receptor beta chains reported below all come from one sample, sequenced in a study of human T cells and chemical hapten exposure. From the RACE reads, TCRdb called clonotypes with MiXCR, one entry per CDR3 protein. Here the sample spans about 90,000 distinct CDR3 sequences, 8.5% being singletons. Described time point: pre-sensitization, week 0. Stated treatment: therapeutic diphenylcyclopropenone sensitization with weekly scalp DPC. Here the sequenced sample was whole blood, taken in connection with sensitization to the hapten diphenylcyclopropenone (DPC). The receptors here all came from a man in his forties with alopecia areata. Some clones in this sample may be carry-over from other donors' samples.

The genes are TRBV7-2 and TRBJ2-5, with D uncertain. This CDR3 region has 12 residues. Between the trimmed V and J ends, which lost 2 bases and 8 bases, there was a span of 9 bases. Germline CDR1 is SGHTA and CDR2 is FQGNSA. The CDR3 nucleotides read TGTGCCAGCAGCTTATTAAGGGAAACCCAGTACTTC. Protein product: CASSLLRETQYF.

This clonotype came up a few times. This sequence joins TRBV7-6 and TRBJ2-3; perhaps TRBD1 as D (5 bases). Germline lookup yields CDR1 SGHVS and CDR2 FNYEAQ. V was trimmed by 5 bases and J by 0 bases, leaving 30 bases between them. The CDR3 is 21 amino acids. The DNA of the CDR3 is TGTGCCAGCAGCAAAAGTCCGCCTGGCAGGGCGGCCACTACTAGCACAGATACGCAGTATTTT. It encodes CASSKSPPGRAATTSTDTQYF.

This clonotype was observed at least ten times. The gene calls are TRBV20-1 and TRBJ1-5; 8 bases agree with TRBD1. Germline loops: CDR1 DFQATT, CDR2 SNEGSKA (reference sequence). The junction had 4 bases not matched to a gene; V was cut back by 5 bases and J by 4 bases. The CDR3 is 13 residues long. For the CDR3, the DNA is TGCAGTGCTGGCAGGGGGCTAAATCAGCCCCAGCATTTT. This encodes CSAGRGLNQPQHF.

This clonotype was counted only a few times. The CDR3 DNA reads TGCAGCGTTGAAGACAGGGTACTGTATACGCAGTATTTT. It yields the protein CSVEDRVLYTQYF. The chain employs TRBV29-1 and TRBJ2-3; TRBD1 is a possible D gene (5 bases). The V gene lost 0 bases and the J gene lost 7 bases, with 11 bases spanning the gap. The CDR3 is 13 amino acids. CDR1 and CDR2 from the germline V gene are SQVTM and ANQGSEA.

The J gene is TRBJ2-7, the V gene TRBV6-5, with TRBD2 as a possible D gene (6 bases). Trimming took off 6 bases at V and 2 bases at J, with 8 bases between the two ends. This CDR3 is 12 amino acids long. The germline CDR1 and CDR2 sequences are MNHEY and SVGAGI. The CDR3 sequence is CASRRDAYEQYF. Here the CDR3 DNA reads TGTGCCAGCAGGCGGGATGCCTACGAGCAGTACTTC.

CDR3 sequence: CASSQGTSGYEQYV. CDR3 nucleotide sequence: TGTGCCAGCAGCCAGGGGACTAGCGGCTACGAGCAGTACGTC. The chain joins TRBV7-8 to TRBJ2-7, with 11 bases that match TRBD2. The CDR3 length is 14 residues. Germline values: CDR1 SGHVS, CDR2 FQNEAQ. V shed 5 bases, J shed 3 bases, and the junction held 3 bases outside the gene matches.

This clonotype was observed at least ten times. The V and J genes are TRBV6-5 and TRBJ2-2, with D maybe TRBD1 (6 bases). Germline V gene sequence: CDR1 MNHEY, CDR2 SVGAGI. The CDR3 spans 14 residues. Trimming stripped 7 bases from V and 4 bases from J, with 13 bases between. In DNA, the CDR3 is TGTGCCAGCAACAGGGATGGGGGCACCGGGGAGCTGTTTTTT. As protein: CASNRDGGTGELFF.

This clonotype was counted between two and nine times. This rearrangement joins TRBV3-1 to TRBJ2-3, with 8 positions matching TRBD1. The CDR3 is 15 residues long. The V segment lost 2 bases and the J segment 3 bases; nucleotides outside the gene matches: 4. The germline V gene encodes CDR1 LGHDT and CDR2 YNNKEL (reference sequence). CDR3 DNA: TGTGCCAGCAGCCAACTGGACAGGGTAACAGATACGCAGTATTTT. It is translated as CASSQLDRVTDTQYF.

This clonotype was counted between two and nine times. The chain has TRBV7-9 and TRBJ2-3; TRBD2 might be the D (6 bases). Per germline, CDR1 SEHNR and CDR2 FQNEAQ (reference sequence). The CDR3 totals 15 residues. V lost 2 bases and J 4 bases, leaving 13 bases between the germline ends. This CDR3 is CASSLRLGDADTQYF. The CDR3 DNA reads TGTGCCAGCAGCTTAAGACTAGGGGACGCAGATACGCAGTATTTT.

The CDR3 bases are TGCGCCAGCAGCTTGGCCGGGTCTGGGGCCAACGTCCTGACTTTC. Amino acids: CASSLAGSGANVLTF. The rearrangement joins TRBV5-1 to TRBJ2-6, with D uncertain. In germline, CDR1 is SGHRS, CDR2 YFSETQ. The CDR3 runs 15 residues. V lost 0 bases, J lost 1 base, and 5 bases lay in between.

This clonotype was recorded many times. The chain links TRBV6-6 to TRBJ1-3; TRBD1 agrees at 9 bases. The CDR3 extends over 15 amino acids. Trimming at V came to 5 bases and at J to 1 base, leaving 3 bases not matched to a gene. Looked up from germline, CDR1 is MNHNY and CDR2 is SVGAGI (reference sequence). The CDR3 region is CASSPGQGSGNTIYF. DNA for the CDR3: TGTGCCAGCAGTCCGGGACAGGGATCTGGAAACACCATATATTTT.

The gene calls are TRBV29-1 and TRBJ1-3; D is possibly TRBD1 (6 bases). Deletions cut 0 bases from V and 4 bases from J, with 10 bases between. Germline values: CDR1 SQVTM, CDR2 ANQGSEA. This CDR3 has 14 residues. The CDR3 nucleotides read TGCAGCGTTGAAGATCTTACAGGGGGAAACACCATATATTTT. Protein: CSVEDLTGGNTIYF.

This clonotype was detected a few times. The chain carries TRBV29-1 and TRBJ2-2; 10 nucleotides line up with TRBD1. The germline CDR1 and CDR2 sequences are SQVTM and ANQGSEA. The CDR3 runs 15 residues. After removal of 7 bases from V and 3 bases from J, the junction contained 8 bases not matched to a gene. The CDR3: CSAVGTGDDTGELFF. CDR3 sequence (DNA): TGCAGCGCTGTGGGGACAGGGGATGACACCGGGGAGCTGTTTTTT.

This clonotype was seen repeatedly, ten times or more. J is TRBJ2-3 and V is TRBV7-8, with D maybe TRBD2 (5 bases). The CDR3 has 19 residues. Germline assignment: CDR1 SGHVS and CDR2 FQNEAQ. The V end was cut by 4 bases, the J end by 0 bases, with 23 bases between. CDR3 coding DNA: TGTGCCAGCAGCTCTAGGACTTGGAGGTTAAGTAGGAGCACAGATACGCAGTATTTT. The encoded protein is CASSSRTWRLSRSTDTQYF.

This clonotype showed up many times. This sequence joins TRBV7-6 and TRBJ1-1; D is perhaps TRBD1 (6 bases). The germline V gene encodes CDR1 SGHVS and CDR2 FNYEAQ. V gave up 6 bases and J gave up 3 bases, with 11 bases separating them. The CDR3 runs 13 residues. CDR3 region: CASRQTGHTEAFF. The CDR3 DNA reads as TGTGCCAGCAGACAAACAGGGCACACTGAAGCTTTCTTT.

V and J are TRBV29-1 and TRBJ2-2; 11 nucleotides match TRBD2. Unmatched junction bases numbered 6, after V lost 5 bases and J lost 7 bases. Per germline, CDR1 SQVTM and CDR2 ANQGSEA. The CDR3 totals 14 residues. CDR3 region: CSVMTSGMLGELFF. CDR3 in DNA: TGCAGCGTTATGACTAGCGGGATGCTCGGGGAGCTGTTTTTT.

This clonotype has just a few counts. One end of the junction fails to match germline, which may point to a read error. The chain employs TRBV6-2 or TRBV6-3 and TRBJ2-2; D might be TRBD2 (6 bases). Germline V lookup: CDR1 MNHEY, CDR2 SVGEGT. The CDR3 runs to 14 residues. In DNA, the CDR3 is TGTGCCAGCAGCAGGGACGAGAACACCGGGGGGCTGTTTTTT. This sequence encodes CASSRDENTGGLFF.

This clonotype was counted only a few times. The chain links TRBV6-1 to TRBJ2-7; D might be TRBD1 (6 bases). Germline CDR1 and CDR2: MNHNS and SASEGT. V lost 5 bases, J lost 3 bases, and 11 bases lay in between. The CDR3 is 13 residues long. The CDR3: CASSRQAYYEQYF. In nucleotides, the CDR3 is TGTGCCAGCAGTCGACAGGCCTACTACGAGCAGTACTTC.